Sequencing of this TCR beta chain was carried out in a study of cytomegalovirus exposure and HLA in healthy donors. Whole-study results and caveats: A later analysis reportedly identified an Asian-associated ancestry cluster as carrying fewer N-insertions than the roughly 670-donor mean.

CDR1 and CDR2 (germline): SGHNT, YYREEE (reference sequence). Trimming pared 0 bases from V and 4 bases from J, leaving 7 bases between. The CDR3 sequence is 13 residues long. Vbeta (60) and Jbeta (13) primers were used in the PCR. Assay: immunoSEQ multiplex PCR; the TCRdb copy retains only in-frame clones and omits some. In the table there are about 94,000 clones, roughly 78% of which are singletons. On this clone: The target antigen is unknown.

The TCR originated in an older woman in good health and CMV-seronegative. Material for sequencing was PBMCs. J is TRBJ2-5 and V is TRBV5-4, with a weak D call TRBD2 (5 bases). The CDR3: CASSLDEGETQYF. DNA of the CDR3: TGTGCCAGCAGCTTGGACGAGGGAGAGACCCAGTACTTC. The complete variable domain, with remaining parts taken from reference TRBV5-4 and TRBJ2-5, reads ETGVTQSPTHLIKTRGQQVTLRCSSQSGHNTVSWYQQALGQGPQFIFQYYREEENGRGNFPPRFSGLQFPNYSSELNVNALELDDSALYLCASSLDEGETQYFGPGTRLLVL.